Listed below are T cell receptor beta chains from one sample, sequenced in a study of shared clonotypes between healthy human individuals. Sequencing was performed with immunoSEQ multiplex PCR; in TCRdb, only in-frame clones are kept and a portion is missing. The sample has nearly 600,000 clones; about 95% are singletons. Sequenced input: naive CD8+ T cells sorted from blood. The source is a woman aged 30 to 39 in good health. CDR3s include the opening cysteine and the closing phenylalanine or tryptophan. A D gene is named only where the DNA matches it firmly. The size of a clone is reported for some rows only, either as once, few or many, or as a class for expanded clones.

>TRBV2|TRBJ2-7|15|TRBD1|NA
TGTGCCAGTACCCTTTCTCGGGACAGGCCCTACGAGCAGTACTTC
CASTLSRDRPYEQYF
>TRBV2|TRBJ2-3|14|NA|once
TGTGCCAGCAGTACCGTTCGGGACACAGATACGCAGTATTTT
CASSTVRDTDTQYF
>TRBV11-2|TRBJ1-2|15|TRBD1|NA
TGTGCCAGCAAAGAGGATTTAGGACAGGCCTATGGCTACACCTTC
CASKEDLGQAYGYTF
>TRBV2|TRBJ2-3|12|NA|NA
TGTGCCAGCAGACTAACTAGAGATACGCAGTATTTT
CASRLTRDTQYF
>TRBV7-8|TRBJ2-7|17|TRBD2|NA
TGTGCCAGCAGCTTAGCTTGGGTGACTAGCAAGCGCTACGAGCAGTACTTC
CASSLAWVTSKRYEQYF
>TRBV28|TRBJ2-5|18|TRBD2|NA
TGTGCCAGCAGTTTCTTAATTCGGCTAGCGGGTGCCCAAGAGACCCAGTACTTC
CASSFLIRLAGAQETQYF
>TRBV2|TRBJ2-1|13|NA|NA
TGTGCCAGCAGTGATTCTTCCTACAATGAGCAGTTCTTC
CASSDSSYNEQFF
>TRBV27|TRBJ2-1|15|NA|NA
TGTGCCAGCAGTCCTGTAGCGGTTCCGGGGAATGAGCAGTTCTTC
CASSPVAVPGNEQFF
>TRBV15|TRBJ2-1|17|TRBD1|few
TGTGCCACCAGCAGAGAAAGGGGGACAGGGGCCTACAATGAGCAGTTCTTC
CATSRERGTGAYNEQFF
>TRBV7-2|TRBJ1-5|17|NA|NA
TGTGCCAGCAGCTTTTTCATCGAAGACCAGGGGAATCAGCCCCAGCATTTT
CASSFFIEDQGNQPQHF
>TRBV14|TRBJ1-1|16|NA|once
TGTGCCAGCAGCCAAGTTCAGGTCGAATGGAACACTGAAGCTTTCTTT
CASSQVQVEWNTEAFF
>TRBV5-6|TRBJ2-7|16|NA|NA
TGTGCCAGCAGCTTGCAGTCAGGACTAATGAACTACGAGCAGTACTTC
CASSLQSGLMNYEQYF
>TRBV6-5|TRBJ2-7|15|NA|once
TGTGCCAGCAGTTACTCGGTTAGCGGGACAGACGAGCAGTACTTC
CASSYSVSGTDEQYF